The present T cell receptor beta chain was sequenced within a study of shared clonotypes between healthy human individuals. Findings and caveats of the study: Clonotypes shared by all four sorted-subset donors had higher generation probabilities than non-shared clonotypes. As a rule, naive subsets had a larger estimated richness than memory subsets.

For this clone: Its matching antigen is unknown.

J lost 0 bases, V lost 10 bases, and 10 bases had no gene match. Germline V gene lookup returns CDR1 ENHRY and CDR2 SYGVKD. The CDR3 contains 15 residues. Every one of the donors was a Caucasian adult that lived in Nashville, Tennessee. Evenly divided among several immunoSEQ plates was the genomic DNA of each subset. Here immunoSEQ multiplex PCR was the method, and the copy in TCRdb shows in-frame clones only, minus some. The sample lists hundreds of thousands of clones, about 95% seen once, with roughly 0.06% in the top ten. The rearrangement links TRBV10-3 to TRBJ2-7; 9 nucleotides align to TRBD2. The receptor was isolated from a woman aged 25 to 45 in good health. Sequenced material: naive CD4+ T cells sorted from blood. Described subset: CD45RA+ positively selected. The CDR3 nucleotides read TGTGCCACCAGCGGGGGGCGATCCACCTCCTACGAGCAGTACTTC. Translation: CATSGGRSTSYEQYF.